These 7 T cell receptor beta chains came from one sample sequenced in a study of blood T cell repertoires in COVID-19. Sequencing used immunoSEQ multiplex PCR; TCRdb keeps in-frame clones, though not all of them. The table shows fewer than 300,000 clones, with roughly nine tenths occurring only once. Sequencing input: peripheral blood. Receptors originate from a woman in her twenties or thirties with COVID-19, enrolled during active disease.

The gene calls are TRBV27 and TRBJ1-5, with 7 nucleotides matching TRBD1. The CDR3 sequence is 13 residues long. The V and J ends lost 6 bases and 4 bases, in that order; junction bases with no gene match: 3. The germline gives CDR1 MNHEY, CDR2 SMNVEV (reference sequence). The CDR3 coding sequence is TGTGCCAGCAGGGGACAGCCTAATCAGCCCCAGCATTTT. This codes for CASRGQPNQPQHF.

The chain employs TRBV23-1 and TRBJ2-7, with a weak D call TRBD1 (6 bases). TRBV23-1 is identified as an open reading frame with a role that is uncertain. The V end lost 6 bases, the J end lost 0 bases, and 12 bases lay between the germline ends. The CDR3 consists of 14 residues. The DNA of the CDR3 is TGCGCCAGCAGGATTAACAGGGACTCCTACGAGCAGTACTTC. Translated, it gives CASRINRDSYEQYF.

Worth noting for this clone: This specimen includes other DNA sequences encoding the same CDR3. The DNA for the CDR3 is TGTGCCAGCAGACGGACAGGGTATGGCTACACCTTC. It is translated as CASRRTGYGYTF. The rearrangement links TRBV6-5 to TRBJ1-2, with 8 bases aligning to TRBD1. Unmatched junction bases numbered 2, after V lost 6 bases and J lost 5 bases. The CDR3 sequence is 12 residues long. CDR1 is MNHEY, CDR2 SVGAGI, per germline.

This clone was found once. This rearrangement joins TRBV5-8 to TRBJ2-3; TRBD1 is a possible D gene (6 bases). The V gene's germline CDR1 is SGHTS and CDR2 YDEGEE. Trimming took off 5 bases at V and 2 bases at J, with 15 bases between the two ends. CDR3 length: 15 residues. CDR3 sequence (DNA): TGTGCCAGCAGACCCCGGGACACGGTCACAGATACGCAGTATTTT. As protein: CASRPRDTVTDTQYF. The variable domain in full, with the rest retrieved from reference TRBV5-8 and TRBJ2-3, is EAGVTQSPTHLIKTRGQQATLRCSPISGHTSVYWYQQALGLGLQFLLWYDEGEERNRGNFPPRFSGRQFPNYSSELNVNALELEDSALYLCASRPRDTVTDTQYFGPGTRLTVL.

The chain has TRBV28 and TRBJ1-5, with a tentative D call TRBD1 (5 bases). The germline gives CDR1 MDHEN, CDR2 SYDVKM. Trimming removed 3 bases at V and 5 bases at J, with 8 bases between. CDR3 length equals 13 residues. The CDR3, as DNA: TGTGCCAGCAGTTTTGGGGACTATCAGCCCCAGCATTTT. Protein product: CASSFGDYQPQHF.

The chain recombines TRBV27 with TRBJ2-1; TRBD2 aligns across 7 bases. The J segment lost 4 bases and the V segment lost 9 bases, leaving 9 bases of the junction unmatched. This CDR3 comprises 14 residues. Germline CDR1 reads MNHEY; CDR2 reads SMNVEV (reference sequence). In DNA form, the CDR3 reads TGTGCCAGTAGGGGAGCGGGAAGATACAATGAGCAGTTCTTC. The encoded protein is CASRGAGRYNEQFF.

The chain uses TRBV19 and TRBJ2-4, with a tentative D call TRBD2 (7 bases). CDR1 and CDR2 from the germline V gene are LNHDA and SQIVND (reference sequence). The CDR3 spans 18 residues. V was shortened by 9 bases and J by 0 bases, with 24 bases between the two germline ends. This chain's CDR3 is CASREGVRHPLAKNIQYF. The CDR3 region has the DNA TGTGCCAGCAGGGAGGGGGTGCGTCACCCCTTAGCCAAAAACATTCAGTACTTC.